This is a list of T cell receptor beta chains from one sample in a study of T cells in Graves' hyperthyroidism and ophthalmopathy. TCRdb ran MiXCR on the multiplex PCR reads and lists one entry per CDR3 protein. The sample yields 250,000 to 400,000 distinct CDR3 sequences, roughly 13% seen once. Sequenced: blood. The receptors were gathered from a woman in her thirties or forties with Graves' ophthalmopathy. Both conserved end residues are part of each CDR3. Fields, in order: V gene, clone size, D gene, J gene, CDR3 protein. The D gene is left open where the match is weak. Clone size is not always given. Where it is, it says once, few, many or a class for expanded clones.

v_call: TRBV20-1
clone_size: .
d_call: TRBD2
j_call: TRBJ2-1
cdr3_aa: CSARGVSGGYNEQFF

v_call: TRBV27
clone_size: few
d_call: .
j_call: TRBJ1-2
cdr3_aa: CASSRGTGYGYTF

v_call: TRBV3-1
clone_size: many
d_call: .
j_call: TRBJ1-1
cdr3_aa: CASSQVLGQLNTEAFF

v_call: TRBV20-1
clone_size: few
d_call: .
j_call: TRBJ2-5
cdr3_aa: CSASTRVGTQYF

v_call: TRBV20-1
clone_size: many
d_call: TRBD1
j_call: TRBJ2-7
cdr3_aa: CSARPGQGVSEQYF

v_call: TRBV6-5
clone_size: .
d_call: TRBD1
j_call: TRBJ1-2
cdr3_aa: CASSYSPGQGRSGYTF

v_call: TRBV27
clone_size: few
d_call: .
j_call: TRBJ2-5
cdr3_aa: CASPLRAWGWGETQYF

v_call: TRBV7-2
clone_size: .
d_call: TRBD1
j_call: TRBJ2-7
cdr3_aa: CASSPQGAREQYF

v_call: TRBV7-8
clone_size: many
d_call: .
j_call: TRBJ1-5
cdr3_aa: CASSFSRTGNQPQHF

v_call: TRBV6-1
clone_size: .
d_call: .
j_call: TRBJ1-4
cdr3_aa: CASSPGGRGGKLFF